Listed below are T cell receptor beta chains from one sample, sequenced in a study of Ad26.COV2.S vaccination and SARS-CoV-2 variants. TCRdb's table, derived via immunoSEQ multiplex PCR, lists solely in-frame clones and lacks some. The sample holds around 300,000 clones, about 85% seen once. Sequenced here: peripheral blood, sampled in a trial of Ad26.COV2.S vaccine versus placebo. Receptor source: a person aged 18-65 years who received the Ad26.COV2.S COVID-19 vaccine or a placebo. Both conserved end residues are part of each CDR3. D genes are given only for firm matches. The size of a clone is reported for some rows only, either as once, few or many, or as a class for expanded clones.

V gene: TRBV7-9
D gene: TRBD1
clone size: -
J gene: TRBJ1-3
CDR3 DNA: TGTGCCAGCAGCTTATACCGCGACAGGGGGCATGGAAACACCATATATTTT
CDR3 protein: CASSLYRDRGHGNTIYF

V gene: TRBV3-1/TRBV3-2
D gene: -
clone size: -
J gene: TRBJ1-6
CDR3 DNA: TGTGCCAGCGCACAGAATAATAATTCACCCCTCCACTTT
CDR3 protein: CASAQNNNSPLHF

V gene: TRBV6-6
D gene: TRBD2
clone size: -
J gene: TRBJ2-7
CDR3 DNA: TGTGCCAGCAGCATGGCGGGCGGGGGGAGAGCCTACGAGCAGTACTTC
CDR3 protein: CASSMAGGGRAYEQYF

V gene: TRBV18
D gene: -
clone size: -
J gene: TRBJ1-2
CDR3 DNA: TGTGCCAGCTCACCGGGGAGGGACTATGGCTACACCTTC
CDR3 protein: CASSPGRDYGYTF

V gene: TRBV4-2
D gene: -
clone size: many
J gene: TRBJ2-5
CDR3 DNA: TGTGCCAGCAGCCCGGCACGAGGAGATCAAGAGACCCAGTACTTC
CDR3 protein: CASSPARGDQETQYF

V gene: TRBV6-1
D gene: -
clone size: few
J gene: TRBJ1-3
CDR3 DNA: TGTGCCAGCAGTGATTCGGACAGTTTCTCTGGAAACACCATATATTTT
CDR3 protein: CASSDSDSFSGNTIYF

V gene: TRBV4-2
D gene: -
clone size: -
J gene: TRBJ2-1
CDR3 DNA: TGTGCCAGCAGCCAAGCCTATGTTGCGGGGCGGAATGAGCAGTTCTTC
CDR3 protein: CASSQAYVAGRNEQFF

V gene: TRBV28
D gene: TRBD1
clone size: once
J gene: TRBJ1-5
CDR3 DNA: TGTGCCAGCAGGGTCGGACAGGTAAATCAGCCCCAGCATTTT
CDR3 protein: CASRVGQVNQPQHF

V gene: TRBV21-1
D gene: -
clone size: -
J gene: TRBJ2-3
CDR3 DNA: TGTGCCAGCAGCATGAGGGGACTAGTTCTCTTCGATACGCAGTATTTT
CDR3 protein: CASSMRGLVLFDTQYF

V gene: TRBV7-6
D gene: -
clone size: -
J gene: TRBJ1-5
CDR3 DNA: TGTGCCAGCAGCCGTACCCGAGACCAGCCCCAGCATTTT
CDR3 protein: CASSRTRDQPQHF

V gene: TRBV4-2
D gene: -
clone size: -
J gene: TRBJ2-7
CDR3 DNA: TGTGCCAGCAGCCAAGTAGGGGGGAAAGAGTACTTC
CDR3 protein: CASSQVGGKEYF

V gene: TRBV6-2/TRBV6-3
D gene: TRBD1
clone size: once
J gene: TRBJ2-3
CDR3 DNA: TGTGCCAGCAGTAACCGGGACAGGGGAACAGATACGCAGTATTTT
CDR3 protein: CASSNRDRGTDTQYF

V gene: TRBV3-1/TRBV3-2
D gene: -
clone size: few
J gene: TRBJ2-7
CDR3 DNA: TGTGCCAGCAGCCAAGGGCAGGGATCATCCGAGCAGTACTTC
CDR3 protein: CASSQGQGSSEQYF

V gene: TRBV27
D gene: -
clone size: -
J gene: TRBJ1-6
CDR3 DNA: TGTGCCAGCAGTCTGGGGCACCCTTATAATTCACCCCTCCACTTT
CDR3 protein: CASSLGHPYNSPLHF

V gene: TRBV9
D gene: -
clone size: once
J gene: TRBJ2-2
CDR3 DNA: TGTGCCAGCAGCTCCCGACTAGGTGGGACCGGGGAGCTGTTTTTT
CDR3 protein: CASSSRLGGTGELFF

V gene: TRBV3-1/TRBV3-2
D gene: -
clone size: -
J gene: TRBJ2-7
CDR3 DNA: TGTGCCAGCAGCCCAGAGTGGGACTACGAGCAGTACTTC
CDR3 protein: CASSPEWDYEQYF

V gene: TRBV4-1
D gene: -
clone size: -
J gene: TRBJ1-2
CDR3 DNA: TGCGCCAGCAGCCAAGATTCGGGGACTCTCTATGGCTACACCTTC
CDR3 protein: CASSQDSGTLYGYTF

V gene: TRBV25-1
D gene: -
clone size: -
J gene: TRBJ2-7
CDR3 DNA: TGTGCCAGCCTACACCCCCTTCTAGACGAGCAGTACTTC
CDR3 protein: CASLHPLLDEQYF

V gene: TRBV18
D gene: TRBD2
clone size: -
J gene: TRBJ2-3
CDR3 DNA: TGTGCCAGCTCACTAGCGGGGGGGCCTTTAGATACGCAGTATTTT
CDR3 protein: CASSLAGGPLDTQYF

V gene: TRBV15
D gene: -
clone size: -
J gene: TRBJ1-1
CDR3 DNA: TGTGCCACCAGCAGAGGGGGAGGGGGACACACTGAAGCTTTCTTT
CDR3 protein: CATSRGGGGHTEAFF

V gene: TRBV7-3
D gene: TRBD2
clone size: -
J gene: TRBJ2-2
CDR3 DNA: TGTGCCAGCAGCCGGACTAGCGGAAACACCGGGGAGCTGTTTTTT
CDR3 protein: CASSRTSGNTGELFF

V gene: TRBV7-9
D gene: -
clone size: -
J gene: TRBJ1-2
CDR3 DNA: TGTGCCAGCAGTTCTAGAGCTAACTATGGCTACACCTTC
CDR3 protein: CASSSRANYGYTF

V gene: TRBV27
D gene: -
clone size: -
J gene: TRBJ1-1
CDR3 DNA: TGTGCCAGCAGTTTATTCCGGATCCAACATACTGAAGCTTTCTTT
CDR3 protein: CASSLFRIQHTEAFF

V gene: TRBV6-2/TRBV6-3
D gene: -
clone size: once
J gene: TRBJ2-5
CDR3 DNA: TGTGCCAGCAGTGACCCAGATGGGACCCAGTACTTC
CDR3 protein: CASSDPDGTQYF

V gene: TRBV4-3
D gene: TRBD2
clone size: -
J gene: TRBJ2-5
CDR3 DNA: TGCGCCAGCAGCAAGGGTCGCGGGAGTAAGGAGACCCAGTACTTC
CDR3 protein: CASSKGRGSKETQYF

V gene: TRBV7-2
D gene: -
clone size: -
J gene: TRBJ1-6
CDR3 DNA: TGTGCCAGCAGCTATGCGGGTGCAGGGAGCTCCTATAATTCACCCCTCCACTTT
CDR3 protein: CASSYAGAGSSYNSPLHF

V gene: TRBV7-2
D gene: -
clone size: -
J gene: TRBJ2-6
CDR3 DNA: TGTGCCAGCAGCTACAGCTCTGGGGCCAACGTCCTGACTTTC
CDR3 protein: CASSYSSGANVLTF

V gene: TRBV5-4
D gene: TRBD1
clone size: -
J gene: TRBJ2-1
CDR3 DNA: TGTGCCAGCAGCTTAGGGACAGGGTCTTACAATGAGCAGTTCTTC
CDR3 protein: CASSLGTGSYNEQFF

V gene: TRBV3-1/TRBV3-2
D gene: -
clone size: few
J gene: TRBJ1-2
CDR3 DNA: TGTGCCAGCAGCCACCGGGAAGGCTACACCTTC
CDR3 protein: CASSHREGYTF

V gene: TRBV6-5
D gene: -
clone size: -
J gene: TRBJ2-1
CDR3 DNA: TGTGCCAGCAGTTACGAGCGCTCCTACAATGAGCAGTTCTTC
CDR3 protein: CASSYERSYNEQFF

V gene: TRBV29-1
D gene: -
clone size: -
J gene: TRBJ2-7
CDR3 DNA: TGCAGCGTTGGCACCCCGGGGGCCAACGAGCAGTACTTC
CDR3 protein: CSVGTPGANEQYF

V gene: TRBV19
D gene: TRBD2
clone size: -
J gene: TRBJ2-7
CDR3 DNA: TGTGCCAGTAGTATAGAGGAAGCGGGAGGCCATTCCTACGAGCAGTACTTC
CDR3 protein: CASSIEEAGGHSYEQYF

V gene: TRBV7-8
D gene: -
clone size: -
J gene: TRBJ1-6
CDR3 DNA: TGTGCCAGCAGCTTATCGAAAAATTCACCCCTCCACTTT
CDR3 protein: CASSLSKNSPLHF

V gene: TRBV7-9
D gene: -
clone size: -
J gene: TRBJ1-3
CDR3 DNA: TGTGCCAGCAGCCGACATATCTCTGGAAACACCATATATTTT
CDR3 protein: CASSRHISGNTIYF

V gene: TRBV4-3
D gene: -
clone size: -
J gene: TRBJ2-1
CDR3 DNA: TGCGCCAGCAGCCAAGGACTGGGCCGCAACAATGAGCAGTTCTTC
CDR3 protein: CASSQGLGRNNEQFF

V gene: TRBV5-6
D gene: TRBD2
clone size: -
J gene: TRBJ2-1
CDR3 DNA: TGTGCCAGCAGCTTGCAGATGGGCGGGAGGCCGGTAGAGCAGTTCTTC
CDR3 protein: CASSLQMGGRPVEQFF

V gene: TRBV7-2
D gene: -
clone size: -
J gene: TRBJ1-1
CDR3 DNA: TGTGCCAGCAGTCGGTTCACTGAAGCTTTCTTT
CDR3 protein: CASSRFTEAFF

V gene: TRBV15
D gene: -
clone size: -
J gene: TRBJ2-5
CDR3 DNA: TGTGCCACCAGCAGAGATGTGGAGACCCAGTACTTC
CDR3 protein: CATSRDVETQYF

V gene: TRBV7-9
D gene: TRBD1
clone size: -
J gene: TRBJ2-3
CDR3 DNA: TGTGCCAGCAGCTCCGAGGGGGCCGCAAGCACAGATACGCAGTATTTT
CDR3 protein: CASSSEGAASTDTQYF

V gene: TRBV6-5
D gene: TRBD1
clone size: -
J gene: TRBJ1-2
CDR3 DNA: TGTGCCAGCAGGGCTACAGGGGTCCCAATCTATGGCTACACCTTC
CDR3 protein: CASRATGVPIYGYTF

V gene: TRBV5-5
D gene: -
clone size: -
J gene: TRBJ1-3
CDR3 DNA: TGTGCCAGCAGCTTGGAGCTGAGCTCTGGAAACACCATATATTTT
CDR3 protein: CASSLELSSGNTIYF

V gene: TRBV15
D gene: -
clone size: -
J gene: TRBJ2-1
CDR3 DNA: TGTGCCAGCGGGACTTCTTTATACAATGAGCAGTTCTTC
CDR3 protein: CASGTSLYNEQFF

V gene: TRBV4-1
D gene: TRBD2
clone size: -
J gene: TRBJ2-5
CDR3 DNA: TGCGCCAGCAGCCAAGTTGGGGGCAGACTAGCGGGAGGGTACCAAGAGACCCAGTACTTC
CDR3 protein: CASSQVGGRLAGGYQETQYF

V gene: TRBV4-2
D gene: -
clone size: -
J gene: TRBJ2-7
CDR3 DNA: TGTGCCAGCAGCCAAGGGACGGGTGGCAGTTTAAGCGAGCAGTACTTC
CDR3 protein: CASSQGTGGSLSEQYF

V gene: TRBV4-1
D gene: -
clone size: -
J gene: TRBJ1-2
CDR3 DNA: TGCGCCAGCAGCCAAGATCGGCAGTACAATGGCTACACCTTC
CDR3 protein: CASSQDRQYNGYTF

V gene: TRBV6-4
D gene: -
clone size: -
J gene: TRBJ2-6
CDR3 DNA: TGTGCCAGCAGTGACCAGGGGTCTGGGGCCAACGTCCTGACTTTC
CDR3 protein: CASSDQGSGANVLTF

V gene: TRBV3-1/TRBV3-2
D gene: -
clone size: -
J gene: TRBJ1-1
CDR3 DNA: TGTGCCAGCAGCCAATTGGACATGAACACTGAAGCTTTCTTT
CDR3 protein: CASSQLDMNTEAFF

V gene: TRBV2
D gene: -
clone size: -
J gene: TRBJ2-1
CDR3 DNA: TGTGCCAGCAGCAGGGTGGGGGAGCAGTTCTTC
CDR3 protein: CASSRVGEQFF

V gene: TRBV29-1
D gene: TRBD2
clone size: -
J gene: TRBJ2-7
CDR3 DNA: TGCAGCGTTGAAGCTAGCGGGGGGCTCTACGAGCAGTACTTC
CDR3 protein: CSVEASGGLYEQYF

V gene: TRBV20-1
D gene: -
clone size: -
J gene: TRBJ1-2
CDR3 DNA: TGCAGTGCTAGTGGGTCCTCTAACTATGGCTACACCTTC
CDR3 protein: CSASGSSNYGYTF

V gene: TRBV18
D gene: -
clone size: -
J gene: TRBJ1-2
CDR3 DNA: TGTGCCAGCTCACTTGGAGACACAAACTATGGCTACACCTTC
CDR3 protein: CASSLGDTNYGYTF

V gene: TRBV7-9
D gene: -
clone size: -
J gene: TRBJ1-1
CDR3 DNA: TGTGCCAGCAGCTCACCGATAACAATAAGGCGAACTGAAGCTTTCTTT
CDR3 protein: CASSSPITIRRTEAFF

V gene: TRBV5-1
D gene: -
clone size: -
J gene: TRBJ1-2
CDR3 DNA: TGCGCCAGCAGCTACGGAAGGGTGGTTAACTATGGCTACACCTTC
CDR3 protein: CASSYGRVVNYGYTF

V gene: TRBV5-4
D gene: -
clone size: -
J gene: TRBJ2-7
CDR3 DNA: TGTGCCAGCAGCTTGGCGGCAGGACTAACCTACGAGCAGTACTTC
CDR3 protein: CASSLAAGLTYEQYF

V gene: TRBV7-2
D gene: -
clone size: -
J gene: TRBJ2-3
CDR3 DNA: TGTGCCACCAGTCCCGGACTCAATACGCAGTATTTT
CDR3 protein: CATSPGLNTQYF

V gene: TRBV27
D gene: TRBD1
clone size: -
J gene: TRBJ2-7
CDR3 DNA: TGTGCCAGCAGTTTATTACGGAAGACAGGGAAATCCTACGAGCAGTACTTC
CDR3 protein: CASSLLRKTGKSYEQYF

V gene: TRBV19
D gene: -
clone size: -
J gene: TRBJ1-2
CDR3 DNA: TGTGCCACTCGACAGCCGCTTAACTATGGCTACACCTTC
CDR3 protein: CATRQPLNYGYTF

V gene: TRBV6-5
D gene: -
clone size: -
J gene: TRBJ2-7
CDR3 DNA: TGTGCCAGCAGTCGTGGGGGGCCGCTCTCCTACGAGCAGTACTTC
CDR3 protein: CASSRGGPLSYEQYF